The TCR beta chain described here comes from a study of early T cells in non-severe SARS-CoV-2 infection. At the level of the study: RNA in bulk from unsorted whole blood was sequenced, and chains were unpaired. Findings and limits, study-wide: A preference for anti-spike CD8 responses marked VDJdb matching, which missed private and CD4 specificities.

Germline CDR1 reads KGHSH; CDR2 reads LQKENI. The junction had 6 bases not matched to a gene; V was cut back by 7 bases and J by 4 bases. The length of the CDR3 is 13 residues. As to this clonotype: The antigen is undetermined.

Unique molecular identifier tags were affixed to discrete cDNA molecules. TCRdb passed the 5' RACE reads through MiXCR, listing each CDR3 protein once. The profile shows about 61,000 distinct CDR3 sequences, around 11% of them singletons. Sequences were derived from whole blood, sampled at baseline. The sequence came from an adult who was a healthcare worker with PCR-confirmed SARS-CoV-2 infection or an uninfected control (not recorded which). The donor label of this sample is uncertain. The chain employs TRBV18 and TRBJ2-5, with TRBD2 identical over 7 bases. The CDR3 spells CASLDTGGETQYF. CDR3 bases: TGTGCCAGCTTAGATACGGGAGGAGAGACCCAGTACTTC. The full variable domain, completed using reference TRBV18 and TRBJ2-5, is NAGVMQNPRHLVRRRGQEARLRCSPMKGHSHVYWYRQLPEEGLKFMVYLQKENIIDESGMPKERFSAEFPKEGPSILRIQQVVRGDSAAYFCASLDTGGETQYFGPGTRLLVL.